The 13 T cell receptor beta chains listed next were all sequenced from one sample in a study of cytomegalovirus exposure and HLA in healthy donors. The PCR had 60 Vbeta and 13 Jbeta primers. Libraries were prepared by immunoSEQ multiplex PCR; TCRdb keeps only in-frame clonotypes and omits some of them. The sample has around 140,000 clones, almost 85% seen once. The sample consisted of PBMCs. The receptors stem from a woman in her fifties or sixties in good health and CMV-seropositive.

V is TRBV9 and J is TRBJ2-2; TRBD2 matches 10 bases. In germline, CDR1 is SGDLS, CDR2 YYNGEE. The ends lost 3 bases at V and 4 bases at J; junction bases unmatched: 6. The CDR3 consists of 16 residues. CDR3 coding DNA: TGTGCCAGCAGCGCAACTAGCGGGGAGGTCACCGGGGAGCTGTTTTTT. Amino acids: CASSATSGEVTGELFF.

V and J are TRBV29-1 and TRBJ2-1; tentatively, D is TRBD2 (6 bases). V shed 6 bases and J shed 1 base, with 16 bases lying between them. Germline values: CDR1 SQVTM, CDR2 ANQGSEA. The CDR3 is made up of 15 amino acids. The CDR3 spells CSVTGREASYNEQFF. In nucleotides, the CDR3 is TGCAGCGTGACGGGCAGGGAGGCTTCCTACAATGAGCAGTTCTTC.

This clone has more than one count but fewer than ten. The chain has TRBV7-9 and TRBJ1-5; 8 bases are a match to TRBD1. Germline assignment: CDR1 SEHNR and CDR2 FQNEAQ (reference sequence). CDR3 size: 15 residues. The V and J ends lost 1 base and 4 bases, in that order; junction bases with no gene match: 3. The CDR3 region is CASSLGTGTNQPQHF. DNA of the CDR3: TGTGCCAGCAGCTTAGGGACAGGGACAAATCAGCCCCAGCATTTT.

The V call is TRBV5-6, the J call TRBJ2-3; the match to TRBD2 covers 7 bases. The V and J ends lost 0 bases and 4 bases, in that order; junction bases with no gene match: 2. The CDR3 has 14 amino acids. Germline CDR1 and CDR2: SGHDT and YYEEEE. CDR3 nucleotides: TGTGCCAGCAGCTTGGACGCGGGGGCAGATACGCAGTATTTT. The encoded protein is CASSLDAGADTQYF. Using reference TRBV5-6 and TRBJ2-3 for the parts outside the CDR3, the full variable domain is DAGVTQSPTHLIKTRGQQVTLRCSPKSGHDTVSWYQQALGQGPQFIFQYYEEEERQRGNFPDRFSGHQFPNYSSELNVNALLLGDSALYLCASSLDAGADTQYFGPGTRLTVL.

V usage is TRBV4-3 and J usage is TRBJ2-1; 9 nucleotides match TRBD2. The CDR3 spans 15 residues. Germline V CDR1 and CDR2: LGHNA, YSLEER. The J segment lost 7 bases and the V segment lost 1 base, leaving 5 bases of the junction unmatched. CDR3 DNA sequence: TGCGCCAGCAGCCAAGGGCGGCTAGCGGGGAATGAGCAGTTCTTC. Translation gives CASSQGRLAGNEQFF.

The V and J genes are TRBV30 and TRBJ2-4; a possible D gene is TRBD2 (7 bases). The CDR3 spans 14 residues. From germline, CDR1 is GTSNPN and CDR2 SVGIG (reference sequence). Between the trimmed V and J ends, which lost 3 bases and 6 bases, there was a span of 15 bases. Here the CDR3 reads CAWRKGEGLNIQYF. DNA for the CDR3: TGTGCCTGGAGAAAGGGGGAGGGCCTAAACATTCAGTACTTC.

This chain's CDR3 is CASSLAGRTGTRGMKQFF. CDR3 in DNA: TGTGCCAGCAGCTTAGCTGGGCGAACCGGGACTAGGGGAATGAAGCAGTTCTTC. The chain recombines TRBV7-8 with TRBJ2-1; the match to TRBD2 covers 8 bases. Germline loops: CDR1 SGHVS, CDR2 FQNEAQ. V was clipped by 0 bases and J by 11 bases; unmatched bases: 18. The CDR3 loop spans 18 amino acids. Full variable domain (remainder filled in from reference TRBV7-8 and TRBJ2-1): GAGVSQSPRYKVAKRGQDVALRCDPISGHVSLFWYQQALGQGPEFLTYFQNEAQLDKSGLPSDRFFAERPEGSVSTLKIQRTQQEDSAVYLCASSLAGRTGTRGMKQFFGPGTRLTVL.

This rearrangement joins TRBV27 to TRBJ2-1, with TRBD2 identical over 12 bases. Germline V lookup: CDR1 MNHEY, CDR2 SMNVEV (reference sequence). V shed 2 bases and J 2 bases; nucleotides not matched to a gene: 1. The CDR3 spans 16 residues. CDR3: CASSLLAGGPYNEQFF. CDR3 nucleotides: TGTGCCAGCAGTTTACTAGCGGGAGGGCCCTACAATGAGCAGTTCTTC.

The chain has TRBV7-9 and TRBJ2-7, with 14 nucleotides matching TRBD2. In germline, CDR1 is SEHNR, CDR2 FQNEAQ (reference sequence). The CDR3 sequence is 18 residues long. Trimming removed 5 bases from V and 7 bases from J; junction bases left unmatched: 16. The CDR3 reads CASSMGLAGVGGRGEQYF. For the CDR3, the DNA is TGTGCCAGCAGCATGGGACTAGCGGGAGTGGGGGGCCGGGGGGAGCAGTACTTC.

The chain recombines TRBV6-5 with TRBJ2-7; 7 bases match TRBD1. J was trimmed by 3 bases and V by 6 bases; bases with no gene match: 8. Germline V gene data show CDR1 as MNHEY and CDR2 as SVGAGI. The CDR3 has 14 amino acids. The CDR3: CASRPGTDIYEQYF. The CDR3 bases are TGTGCCAGCAGACCTGGGACAGACATCTACGAGCAGTACTTC.

The rearrangement uses TRBV5-1 and TRBJ2-1, with 10 bases that match TRBD2. This CDR3 comprises 13 residues. J gave up 6 bases and V 8 bases, and 5 bases lay outside the gene matches. CDR1 and CDR2 from the germline V gene are SGHRS and YFSETQ. The CDR3 sequence: CASRLAGSNEQFF. In nucleotides, the CDR3 is TGCGCCAGTCGACTAGCGGGTTCCAATGAGCAGTTCTTC.

This sequence joins TRBV25-1 and TRBJ1-4, with D possibly matching TRBD1 (5 bases). The germline CDR1 and CDR2 sequences are MGHDK and SYGVNS. Trimming took 1 base from V and 6 from J, leaving 12 bases between them. This CDR3 is built from 15 residues. CDR3 sequence (DNA): TGTGCCAGCAGTGAATGGGAAGGGGAGGATGAAAAACTGTTTTTT. It specifies CASSEWEGEDEKLFF.

The chain recombines TRBV4-2 with TRBJ2-5; possibly TRBD2 for D (6 bases). Germline V gives CDR1 LGHNA, CDR2 YNFKEQ. This CDR3 has 17 residues. The V gene lost 0 bases and the J gene lost 5 bases, with 19 bases spanning the gap. The CDR3 sequence is CASSQDLSGEDGETQYF. The CDR3, as DNA: TGTGCCAGCAGCCAAGATCTTTCGGGGGAGGACGGTGAGACCCAGTACTTC.